This entry is about one T cell receptor (beta chain). The data belong to a study of blood T cell repertoires in COVID-19. Study-wide background: Spain, Italy and the United States supplied samples that represented acute and convalescent COVID-19.

Sequenced by immunoSEQ multiplex PCR; TCRdb stores in-frame clones only, minus some. The data contain a few hundred thousand clones, 75% to 90% of them singletons. Patients at the Seattle site were enrolled during active infection and followed longitudinally. The CDR3 has 13 residues. With V trimmed by 7 bases and J by 6 bases, 6 bases remained unmatched. In germline, CDR1 is ENHRY, CDR2 SYGVKD. The chain has TRBV10-3 and TRBJ1-5; 7 bases line up with TRBD1. Specimen: peripheral blood. The receptor was derived from a woman younger than 45 with COVID-19, enrolled during active disease. The CDR3 DNA follows: TGTGCCATCACCGGGGACAGAGGTCAGCCCCAGCATTTT. This sequence encodes CAITGDRGQPQHF.